Listed below are T cell receptor beta chains from one sample, sequenced in a study of T cell changes during pregnancy in multiple sclerosis. Profiled with immunoSEQ multiplex PCR; TCRdb holds only in-frame clones, not every one. The sample lists more than 55,000 clones; around 94% were seen once. The material sequenced was CD8+ T cells from peripheral blood mononuclear cells, taken in the third trimester of pregnancy. Source of these receptors: a female donor with multiple sclerosis, enrolled in a pregnancy study. CDR3s leave out the opening cysteine and the closing phenylalanine or tryptophan.

v_gene	j_gene	CDR3aa
TRBV13	TRBJ2-7	ASSSDRTSGNYEQY
TRBV29-1	TRBJ1-4	SVEAGTGREKLF
TRBV19	TRBJ2-7	ASSFRGTSGTYEQY
TRBV5-6	TRBJ2-3	ASSRGLAGVRDTQY
TRBV19	TRBJ1-4	ASSILGQGEWANEKLF
TRBV19	TRBJ2-1	ASSSPPGSYNEQF
TRBV27	TRBJ1-2	ASSLTFAVGGYGYT
TRBV7-9	TRBJ1-4	ASSLTGGTNEKLF
TRBV7-9	TRBJ1-1	ASSSTDRGNWVNTEAF
TRBV4-1	TRBJ1-3	ASSQGTGGLDTIY
TRBV4-1	TRBJ2-1	ASSQGTGAVNEQF
TRBV11-3	TRBJ2-1	ASSDKGRVSYNEQF
TRBV4-3	TRBJ1-5	ASSQERGQPQH
TRBV14	TRBJ1-2	ASSRSGIHGYT
TRBV6-1	TRBJ2-7	ASTRTGVLSYEQY
TRBV6-5	TRBJ2-7	ASSYAGSYEQY
TRBV28	TRBJ2-2	ASSLPDRLYTGELF
TRBV2	TRBJ1-2	ASRRDRGNYGYT
TRBV28	TRBJ2-7	ASSPPITELADYEQY
TRBV13	TRBJ2-7	ASSSGTSGSWYEQY
TRBV4-3	TRBJ2-7	ASSQAPGADYEQY
TRBV19	TRBJ1-1	ASSIDREGVKNTEAF
TRBV11-2	TRBJ2-7	ASSSTTEVSYEQY
TRBV10-2	TRBJ2-7	ASRDYHIPYEQY
TRBV5-6	TRBJ2-1	ASSLGTSAEQF
TRBV29-1	TRBJ2-2	SVEDDRGNTGELF
TRBV27	TRBJ1-5	ASSLGLNQPQH
TRBV7-3	TRBJ2-6	ASSFYGRTGANVLT
TRBV25-1	TRBJ1-1	ASSPGDEAF
TRBV13	TRBJ2-5	ASSLQETQY
TRBV7-9	TRBJ1-2	ASSLAGTANYGYT
TRBV4-3	TRBJ2-7	ASSQDRVTYEQY
TRBV7-6	TRBJ2-1	ASSFRGQDNEQF